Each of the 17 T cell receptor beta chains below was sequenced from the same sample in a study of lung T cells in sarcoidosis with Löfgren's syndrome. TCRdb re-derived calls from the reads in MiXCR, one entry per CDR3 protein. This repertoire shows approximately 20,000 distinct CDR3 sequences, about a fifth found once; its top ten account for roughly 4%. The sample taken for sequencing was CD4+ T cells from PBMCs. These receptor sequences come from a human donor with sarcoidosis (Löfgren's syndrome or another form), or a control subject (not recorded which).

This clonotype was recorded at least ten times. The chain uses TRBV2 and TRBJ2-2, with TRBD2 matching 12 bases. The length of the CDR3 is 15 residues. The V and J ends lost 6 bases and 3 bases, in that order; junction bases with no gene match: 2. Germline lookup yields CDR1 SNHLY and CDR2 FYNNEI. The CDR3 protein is CASSRLAGDTGELFF. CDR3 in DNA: TGTGCCAGCAGCCGACTAGCGGGAGACACCGGGGAGCTGTTTTTT. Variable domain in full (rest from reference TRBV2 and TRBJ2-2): EPEVTQTPSHQVTQMGQEVILRCVPISNHLYFYWYRQILGQKVEFLVSFYNNEISEKSEIFDDQFSVERPDGSNFTLKIRSTKLEDSAMYFCASSRLAGDTGELFFGEGSRLTVL.

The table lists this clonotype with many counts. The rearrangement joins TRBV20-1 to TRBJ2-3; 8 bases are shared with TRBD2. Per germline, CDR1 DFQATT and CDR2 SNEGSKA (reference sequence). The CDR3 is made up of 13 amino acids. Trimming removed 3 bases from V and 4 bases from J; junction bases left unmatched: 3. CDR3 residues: CSASPGGSDTQYF. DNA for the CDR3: TGCAGTGCTAGTCCGGGGGGGTCAGATACGCAGTATTTT.

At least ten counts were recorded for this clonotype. The DNA of the CDR3 is TGTGCCAGCAGTACCCGACTAGCGGGGGATACGAGGGAGACCCAGTACTTC. Amino acid sequence: CASSTRLAGDTRETQYF. The chain recombines TRBV28 with TRBJ2-5; TRBD2 aligns across 12 bases. J was trimmed by 5 bases and V by 5 bases; bases with no gene match: 12. The CDR3 spans 17 residues. The V gene's germline CDR1 is MDHEN and CDR2 SYDVKM. Full variable domain (missing parts from reference TRBV28 and TRBJ2-5): DVKVTQSSRYLVKRTGEKVFLECVQDMDHENMFWYRQDPGLGLRLIYFSYDVKMKEKGDIPEGYSVSREKKERFSLILESASTNQTSMYLCASSTRLAGDTRETQYFGPGTRLLVL.

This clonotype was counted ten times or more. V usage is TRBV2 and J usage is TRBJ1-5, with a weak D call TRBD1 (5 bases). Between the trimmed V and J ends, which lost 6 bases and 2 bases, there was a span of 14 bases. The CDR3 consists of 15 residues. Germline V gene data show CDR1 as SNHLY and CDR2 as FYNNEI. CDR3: CASRGHLEGNQPQHF. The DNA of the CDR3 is TGTGCCAGCAGAGGACACTTGGAGGGCAATCAGCCCCAGCATTTT.

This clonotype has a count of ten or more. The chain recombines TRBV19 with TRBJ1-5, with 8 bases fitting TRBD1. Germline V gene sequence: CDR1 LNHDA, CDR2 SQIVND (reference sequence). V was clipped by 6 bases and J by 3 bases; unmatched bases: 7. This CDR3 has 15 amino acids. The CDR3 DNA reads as TGTGCCAGTAGACTGGACAGGGCCGTCAATCAGCCCCAGCATTTT. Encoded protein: CASRLDRAVNQPQHF.

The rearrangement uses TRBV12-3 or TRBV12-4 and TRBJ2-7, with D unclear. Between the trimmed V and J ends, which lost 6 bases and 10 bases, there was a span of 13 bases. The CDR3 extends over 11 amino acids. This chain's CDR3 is CASSLTGRQYF. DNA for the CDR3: TGTGCCAGCAGCTTGACCGGGCGACAGTACTTC.

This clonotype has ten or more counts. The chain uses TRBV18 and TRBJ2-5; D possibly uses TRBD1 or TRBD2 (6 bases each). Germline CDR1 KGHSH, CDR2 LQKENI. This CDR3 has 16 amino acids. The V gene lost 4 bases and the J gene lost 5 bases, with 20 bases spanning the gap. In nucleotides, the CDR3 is TGTGCCAGCTCACTAATACCGGGACAAGGGAGGGAGACCCAGTACTTC. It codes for CASSLIPGQGRETQYF.

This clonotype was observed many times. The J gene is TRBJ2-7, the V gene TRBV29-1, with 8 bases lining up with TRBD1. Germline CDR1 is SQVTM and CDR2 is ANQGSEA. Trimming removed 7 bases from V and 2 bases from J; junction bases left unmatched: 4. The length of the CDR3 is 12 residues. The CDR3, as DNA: TGCAGCGCTCGGACAGGGCCCTACGAGCAGTACTTC. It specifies CSARTGPYEQYF.

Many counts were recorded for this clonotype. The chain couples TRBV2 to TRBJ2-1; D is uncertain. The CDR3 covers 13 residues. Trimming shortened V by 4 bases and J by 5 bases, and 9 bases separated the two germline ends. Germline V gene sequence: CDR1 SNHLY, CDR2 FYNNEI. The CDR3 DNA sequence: TGTGCCAGCAGTGGGCGGATGAACAATGAGCAGTTCTTC. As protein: CASSGRMNNEQFF.

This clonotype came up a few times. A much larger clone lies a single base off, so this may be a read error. The CDR3 loop reads CASGPGLARKTDTQYF. The CDR3, as DNA: TGCGCCAGCGGCCCGGGACTAGCGAGGAAAACAGATACGCAGTATTTT. The chain joins TRBV5-1 to TRBJ2-3; 10 nucleotides line up with TRBD2. Unmatched junction bases numbered 11, after V lost 7 bases and J lost 3 bases. Germline CDR1 is SGHRS and CDR2 is YFSETQ. The CDR3 has 16 amino acids.

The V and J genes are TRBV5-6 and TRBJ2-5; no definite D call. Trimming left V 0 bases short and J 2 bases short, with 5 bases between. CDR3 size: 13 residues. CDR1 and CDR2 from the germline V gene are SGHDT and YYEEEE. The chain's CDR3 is CASSLVVQETQYF. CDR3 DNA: TGTGCCAGCAGCTTGGTTGTTCAAGAGACCCAGTACTTC.

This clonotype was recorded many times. The CDR3 DNA reads TGCAGTGCTAGCCGCCTTTTGGGTTGGACTAGCCGGGACCTCTCCTACGAGCAGTACTTC. Its protein is CSASRLLGWTSRDLSYEQYF. This chain links TRBV20-1 with TRBJ2-7, with 8 positions matching TRBD2. The CDR3 runs 20 residues. CDR1 is DFQATT, CDR2 SNEGSKA, per germline (reference sequence). J lost 0 bases, V lost 3 bases, and 22 bases had no gene match.

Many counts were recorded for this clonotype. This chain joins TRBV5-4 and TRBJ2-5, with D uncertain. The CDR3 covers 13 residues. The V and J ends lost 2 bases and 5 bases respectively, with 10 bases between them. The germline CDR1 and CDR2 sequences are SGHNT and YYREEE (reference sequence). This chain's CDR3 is CASSFRSGETQYF. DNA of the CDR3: TGTGCCAGCAGCTTTCGGTCCGGGGAGACCCAGTACTTC.

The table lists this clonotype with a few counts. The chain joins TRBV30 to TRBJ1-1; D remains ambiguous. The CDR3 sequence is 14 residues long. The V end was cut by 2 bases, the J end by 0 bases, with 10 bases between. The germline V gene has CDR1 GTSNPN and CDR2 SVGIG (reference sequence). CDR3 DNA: TGTGCCTGGAGTTATCTAGCGCTGAACACTGAAGCTTTCTTT. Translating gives CAWSYLALNTEAFF.

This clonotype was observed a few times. CDR3 region: CASSVAVNTEAFF. The CDR3 nucleotides are TGTGCCAGCAGCGTAGCTGTGAACACTGAAGCTTTCTTT. The rearrangement uses TRBV9 and TRBJ1-1; D is ambiguous. In germline, CDR1 is SGDLS, CDR2 YYNGEE. V was pared by 0 bases and J by 0 bases, with 3 bases between. The CDR3 totals 13 residues.

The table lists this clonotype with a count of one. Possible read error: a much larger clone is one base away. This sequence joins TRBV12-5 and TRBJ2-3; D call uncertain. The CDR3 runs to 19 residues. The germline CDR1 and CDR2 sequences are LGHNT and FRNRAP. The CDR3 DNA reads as TGTGCTGGTGGTTTGGTACTCGACCGGATGCGACCTAGCACAGATACGCAGTATTTT. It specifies CAGGLVLDRMRPSTDTQYF.

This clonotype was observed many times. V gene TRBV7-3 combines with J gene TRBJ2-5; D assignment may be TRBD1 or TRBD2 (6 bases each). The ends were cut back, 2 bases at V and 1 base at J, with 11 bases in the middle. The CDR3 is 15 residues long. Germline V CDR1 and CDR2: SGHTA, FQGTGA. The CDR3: CASSLGGQVQETQYF. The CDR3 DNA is TGTGCCAGCAGCTTAGGGGGGCAGGTCCAAGAGACCCAGTACTTC.